What follows are 17 T cell receptor beta chains derived from one specimen sequenced in a study of shared clonotypes between healthy human individuals. Sequenced by immunoSEQ multiplex PCR; TCRdb stores in-frame clones only, minus some. The sample yields fewer than 600,000 clones, around 79% seen once. Sequencing was done on a sample of PBMCs. These TCRs come from a woman in her thirties or forties in good health. Some clones in this sample may be carry-over from other donors' samples.

The chain is built from TRBV6-5 and TRBJ1-1; 8 nucleotides agree with TRBD1. This CDR3 has 13 residues. V shed 5 bases, J shed 4 bases, and the junction held 3 bases outside the gene matches. The germline gives CDR1 MNHEY, CDR2 SVGAGI. The CDR3 spells CASSQDRGTEAFF. DNA of the CDR3: TGTGCCAGCAGTCAAGACAGGGGCACTGAAGCTTTCTTT.

The genes are TRBV7-8 and TRBJ2-3, with a possible D match to TRBD2 (6 bases). The V and J ends lost 5 bases and 4 bases respectively, with 19 bases between them. The CDR3 totals 16 residues. The germline V gene has CDR1 SGHVS and CDR2 FQNEAQ. The CDR3 region is CASSPRREYRADTQYF. As DNA, the CDR3 is TGTGCCAGCAGCCCCCGCCGGGAGTACCGCGCAGATACGCAGTATTTT.

The CDR3 DNA is TGTGCCAGCAGTGAACGTGGTTATAGCAATCAGCCCCAGCATTTT. It is translated as CASSERGYSNQPQHF. The chain joins TRBV6-1 to TRBJ1-5; D is ambiguous. V lost 2 bases, J lost 0 bases, and 8 bases lay in between. From germline, CDR1 is MNHNS and CDR2 SASEGT. There are 15 residues in the CDR3.

This chain links TRBV28 with TRBJ1-1, with D unresolved. The length of the CDR3 is 17 residues. Trimming shortened V by 4 bases and J by 1 base, and 19 bases separated the two germline ends. Germline V gene data show CDR1 as MDHEN and CDR2 as SYDVKM. CDR3 DNA sequence: TGTGCCAGCAGTTATGGAGCTCGGCGGGGAGGGAACACTGAAGCTTTCTTT. Amino acid sequence: CASSYGARRGGNTEAFF.

This clone has at least ten counts. The V gene is TRBV6-4, the J gene TRBJ2-1, with D unresolved. The CDR3 is 13 amino acids. With 2 bases removed from V and 8 bases from J, the gap between germline ends came to 10 bases. The germline gives CDR1 MRHNA, CDR2 SNTAGT. The CDR3 is CASSDRNADEQFF. As DNA, the CDR3 is TGTGCCAGCAGTGACAGGAATGCGGATGAGCAGTTCTTC.

In DNA form, the CDR3 reads TGTGCCAGCAGCTTGGCGGCTAGCGGTTTCACCGAGCAGTACTTC. Protein sequence: CASSLAASGFTEQYF. This chain uses TRBV5-6 with TRBJ2-7, with TRBD2 matching over 7 bases. With 0 bases clipped from V and 6 bases from J, the junction kept 9 bases outside the gene matches. Per the germline V gene, CDR1 is SGHDT and CDR2 is YYEEEE. The CDR3 has 15 residues.

The chain recombines TRBV6-1 with TRBJ2-3; D is uncertain. The CDR3 is made up of 15 amino acids. CDR1 MNHNS and CDR2 SASEGT come from the germline V gene. The V end lost 1 base, the J end lost 1 base, and 9 bases lay between the germline ends. The DNA for the CDR3 is TGTGCCAGCAGTGAAGGGTCAGCCCGCACAGATACGCAGTATTTT. Translation: CASSEGSARTDTQYF.

This chain links TRBV10-3 with TRBJ2-7; D tentatively fits TRBD1 or TRBD2 (5 bases each). The germline V gene has CDR1 ENHRY and CDR2 SYGVKD. This CDR3 is 13 amino acids long. With 6 bases removed from V and 3 bases from J, the gap between germline ends came to 12 bases. DNA of the CDR3: TGTGCCATCAGCGGGACGGTATTCTACGAGCAGTACTTC. The encoded protein is CAISGTVFYEQYF.

Comments on this clone: An end of the junction differs from the germline gene, which may be a read error. The chain couples TRBV2 to TRBJ2-4; the D gene is possibly TRBD2 (6 bases). CDR1 is SNHLY, CDR2 FYNNEI, per germline. This CDR3 has 12 residues. The CDR3 region is CASSEREVVWDF. The CDR3 DNA reads as TGTGCCAGCAGTGAAAGGGAGGTAGTGTGGGACTTC.

This clone was detected only a few times. Other DNA sequences from this sample encode an identical CDR3 as well. The V and J genes are TRBV5-1 and TRBJ2-5; 11 bases agree with TRBD2. The CDR3 has 16 amino acids. The junction had 5 bases not matched to a gene; V was cut back by 2 bases and J by 2 bases. Germline assignment: CDR1 SGHRS and CDR2 YFSETQ. CDR3 coding DNA: TGCGCCAGCAGCTTTCCGGGACTAGCGGAGCAAGAGACCCAGTACTTC. Amino acids: CASSFPGLAEQETQYF.

Of note for this clone: An end of the junction does not agree with germline; a read error may underlie this. The rearrangement uses TRBV15 and TRBJ2-7; 9 nucleotides match TRBD1. This CDR3 is 14 amino acids long. Germline CDR1 is LNHNV and CDR2 is YYDKDF (reference sequence). The CDR3 loop is CATSRDRGSHEQYF. The CDR3 DNA reads TGTGCCACCAGCAGGGACAGGGGCTCCCACGAGCAGTACTTC. The full variable domain, completed using reference TRBV15 and TRBJ2-7, is DAMVIQNPRYQVTQFGKPVTLSCSQTLNHNVMYWYQQKSSQAPKLLFHYYDKDFNNEADTPDNFQSRRPNTSFCFLDIRSPGLGDTAMYLCATSRDRGSHEQYFGPGTRLTVT.

The sample holds one count of this clone. The rearrangement joins TRBV28 to TRBJ1-2, with D possibly being TRBD1 (6 bases). Trimming took 7 bases from V and 7 from J, leaving 19 bases between them. This CDR3 comprises 14 residues. From germline, CDR1 is MDHEN and CDR2 SYDVKM. The CDR3 region is CASKGPGEISGYTF. In nucleotides, the CDR3 is TGTGCCAGCAAGGGGCCAGGGGAAATTTCTGGCTACACCTTC.

J is TRBJ1-4 and V is TRBV5-1; D remains ambiguous. Germline V lookup: CDR1 SGHRS, CDR2 YFSETQ. Deletions cut 4 bases from V and 0 bases from J, with 16 bases between. The CDR3 consists of 17 residues. The CDR3 nucleotides are TGCGCCAGCAGCACAACCCCAAAAGGCGCAACTAATGAAAAACTGTTTTTT. It yields the protein CASSTTPKGATNEKLFF.

The V and J genes are TRBV30 and TRBJ1-1, with D possibly TRBD1 on 5 matching bases. This CDR3 has 10 residues. Germline V gene data show CDR1 as GTSNPN and CDR2 as SVGIG (reference sequence). V lost 8 bases to trimming and J lost 8 bases, with 12 bases between them. The CDR3 region has the DNA TGTGCCGGGACCAGGTGGGAAGCTTTCTTT. As protein: CAGTRWEAFF.

The table lists this clone with a few counts. CDR3 residues: CASSPGTGLQPQHF. Written as DNA, the CDR3 is TGTGCCAGCAGCCCAGGGACAGGGCTTCAGCCCCAGCATTTT. The rearrangement joins TRBV7-9 to TRBJ1-5; 9 positions match TRBD1. The CDR3 totals 14 residues. Per germline, CDR1 SEHNR and CDR2 FQNEAQ (reference sequence). The V gene end was trimmed by 5 bases and the J gene end by 6 bases; junction bases not matched to a gene: 5.

The rearrangement links TRBV18 to TRBJ1-3; 7 nucleotides line up with TRBD1. The CDR3 consists of 17 residues. Losses at the gene ends were 2 bases for V and 0 bases for J; bases not matched to a gene: 7. The germline CDR1 and CDR2 sequences are KGHSH and LQKENI. CDR3 in amino acids: CASSPGQAQSSGNTIYF. The CDR3 nucleotides are TGTGCCAGCTCACCAGGACAGGCCCAGAGCTCTGGAAACACCATATATTTT.

This chain joins TRBV7-3 and TRBJ2-1, with 8 bases matching TRBD2. CDR1 is SGHTA and CDR2 is FQGTGA in the germline V gene. V shed 2 bases and J 7 bases; nucleotides not matched to a gene: 7. The CDR3 has 15 residues. In DNA form, the CDR3 reads TGTGCCAGCAGCTTACAGGCGGGAGGTAAGAATGAGCAGTTCTTC. Translating it yields CASSLQAGGKNEQFF.